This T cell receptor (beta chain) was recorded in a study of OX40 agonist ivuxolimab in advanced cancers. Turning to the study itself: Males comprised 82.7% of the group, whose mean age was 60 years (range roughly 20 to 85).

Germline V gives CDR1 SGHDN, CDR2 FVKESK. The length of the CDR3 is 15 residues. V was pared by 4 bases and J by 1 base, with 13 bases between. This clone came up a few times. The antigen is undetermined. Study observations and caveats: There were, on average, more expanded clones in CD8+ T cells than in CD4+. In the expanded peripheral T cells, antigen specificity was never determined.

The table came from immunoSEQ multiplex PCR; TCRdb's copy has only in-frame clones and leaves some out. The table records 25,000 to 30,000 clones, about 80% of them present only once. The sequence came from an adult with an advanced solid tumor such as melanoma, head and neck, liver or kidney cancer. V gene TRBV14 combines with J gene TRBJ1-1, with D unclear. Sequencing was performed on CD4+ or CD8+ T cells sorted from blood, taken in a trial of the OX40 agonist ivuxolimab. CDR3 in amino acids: CASSLGPRGNTEAFF. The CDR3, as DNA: TGTGCCAGCAGCCTCGGACCTCGGGGGAACACTGAAGCTTTCTTT.